The 19 T cell receptor beta chains presented below share a single source sample, sequenced in a study of T-cell memory formation after mild COVID-19. TCRdb reprocessed the 5' RACE reads with MiXCR, giving one entry per CDR3 protein. The sample has 270,000 or so distinct CDR3 sequences, around 17% seen once; the top ten hold roughly 24%. What was sequenced was PBMCs or a T cell subset sorted from them (not recorded which). The receptors come from a man aged 18 to 29 who had mild COVID-19 (a few samples of this study predate the infection). Cell type and time point are not known.

This clonotype was seen at least ten times. V is TRBV29-1 and J is TRBJ1-3; TRBD1 is a possible D gene (5 bases). CDR1 and CDR2 from the germline V gene are SQVTM and ANQGSEA. The CDR3 runs to 15 residues. V lost 5 bases and J lost 4, with 18 bases in between. CDR3 in DNA: TGCAGCGTTAAGGGAGGGACGCCGGCGGGAAACACCATATATTTT. Amino acids: CSVKGGTPAGNTIYF.

This chain links TRBV29-1 with TRBJ2-7; TRBD2 matches at 7 bases. This CDR3 spans 14 amino acids. Germline values: CDR1 SQVTM, CDR2 ANQGSEA. Losses at the gene ends were 4 bases for V and 1 base for J; bases not matched to a gene: 7. The DNA of the CDR3 is TGCAGCGTTGTTGCCAGCGGGGAATCCTACGAGCAGTACTTC. This encodes CSVVASGESYEQYF.

The rearrangement links TRBV6-5 to TRBJ1-5, with D hard to call. Looked up from germline, CDR1 is MNHEY and CDR2 is SVGAGI. The V end was cut by 0 bases, the J end by 3 bases, with 6 bases between. This CDR3 region has 14 residues. The DNA of the CDR3 is TGTGCCAGCAGTTACTCGAACACCAATCAGCCCCAGCATTTT. Amino acid sequence: CASSYSNTNQPQHF.

The V call is TRBV5-6, the J call TRBJ2-7; weak D call: TRBD2 (6 bases). The ends were cut back, 3 bases at V and 3 bases at J, with 7 bases in the middle. The length of the CDR3 is 12 residues. Looked up from germline, CDR1 is SGHDT and CDR2 is YYEEEE. CDR3 DNA: TGTGCCAGCAGCTCGGGGGACTACGAGCAGTACGTC. This codes for CASSSGDYEQYV.

This clonotype was seen more than once but under ten times. This chain connects TRBV4-1 to TRBJ2-7, with D possibly matching TRBD1 (6 bases). The CDR3 loop spans 14 amino acids. V lost 0 bases and J 6 bases, leaving 12 bases between the germline ends. Per the germline V gene, CDR1 is MGHRA and CDR2 is YSYEKL. For the CDR3, the DNA is TGCGCCAGCAGCCAAGATCTTACAGGGCGCGAGCAGTACTTC. Translated: CASSQDLTGREQYF.

The chain has TRBV12-3 or TRBV12-4 and TRBJ1-2; TRBD1 is a possible D gene (6 bases). Trimming took off 5 bases at V and 8 bases at J, with 15 bases between the two ends. The CDR3 spans 13 residues. The DNA of the CDR3 is TGTGCCAGCAGTACCCCCACAGGGCGAGGCTACACCTTC. Encoded protein: CASSTPTGRGYTF.

The chain uses TRBV5-1 and TRBJ1-2, with 8 bases matching TRBD1. CDR1 is SGHRS, CDR2 YFSETQ, per germline. With 3 bases clipped from V and 4 bases from J, the junction kept 8 bases outside the gene matches. The CDR3 is made up of 15 amino acids. In DNA form, the CDR3 reads TGCGCCAGCAGCTCCACCGGGACAGGTCCCTATGGCTACACCTTC. Translating gives CASSSTGTGPYGYTF.

This clonotype was recorded many times. V is TRBV29-1 and J is TRBJ2-3; D perhaps matches TRBD2 (5 bases). The CDR3 has 10 residues. The V and J ends lost 4 bases and 6 bases respectively, with 5 bases between them. Germline V gene data show CDR1 as SQVTM and CDR2 as ANQGSEA. CDR3 sequence reads: CSVGEDTQYF. CDR3 coding DNA: TGCAGCGTTGGGGAGGATACGCAGTATTTT.

This clonotype appeared a few times. The rearrangement joins TRBV5-1 to TRBJ1-6; D ambiguous. Germline-derived CDR1 and CDR2 are SGHRS and YFSETQ. CDR3 length: 15 amino acids. V lost 1 base to trimming and J lost 9 bases, with 14 bases between them. CDR3 DNA sequence: TGCGCCAGCAGCTTGTACGGGGATTCGGGTTCACCCCTCCACTTT. Residues: CASSLYGDSGSPLHF.

This clonotype was recorded a few times. The chain couples TRBV7-6 to TRBJ2-3; the D is unclear. V was pared by 2 bases and J by 1 base, with 10 bases between. The CDR3 has 15 residues. Per germline, CDR1 SGHVS and CDR2 FNYEAQ. CDR3 in DNA: TGTGCCAGCAGCTTACAGGTCGCCGGCACAGATACGCAGTATTTT. It codes for CASSLQVAGTDTQYF.

The J gene is TRBJ1-1, the V gene TRBV7-8; D gene uncertain. V was cut by 4 bases and J by 3 bases, with 12 bases left in between. CDR1 SGHVS and CDR2 FQNEAQ come from the germline V gene. The CDR3 runs 14 residues. CDR3 protein: CASSYLRRDTEAFF. The CDR3 nucleotides read TGTGCCAGCAGCTACCTTCGACGGGACACTGAAGCTTTCTTT.

This clonotype was observed a few times. The chain has TRBV29-1 and TRBJ2-1; maybe TRBD1 (5 bases). The germline gives CDR1 SQVTM, CDR2 ANQGSEA. Deletions cut 1 base from V and 13 bases from J, with 17 bases between. CDR3 size: 13 residues. CDR3 residues: CSVEAPASDTQFF. The CDR3 DNA is TGCAGCGTTGAAGCGCCCGCTTCGGACACCCAGTTCTTC.

The chain uses TRBV7-2 and TRBJ2-3, with a weak D call TRBD1 (6 bases). V lost 4 bases to trimming and J lost 2 bases, with 13 bases between them. CDR1 and CDR2 from the germline V gene are SGHTA and FQGNSA. The CDR3 contains 15 residues. This CDR3 is CASSSPRTATDTQYF. CDR3 bases: TGTGCCAGCAGCTCTCCTCGGACAGCCACAGATACGCAGTATTTT.

The DNA for the CDR3 is TGTGCCAGCAGCCAAGATGGGGTTCTAGCGGGGTATGAGCAGTTCTTC. As protein: CASSQDGVLAGYEQFF. This sequence joins TRBV4-2 and TRBJ2-1, with 9 nucleotides matching TRBD2. The CDR3 extends over 16 amino acids. Germline V CDR1 and CDR2: LGHNA, YNFKEQ. Trimming cost V 0 bases and J 8 bases; bases outside gene matches: 8.

CDR3 residues: CASSLSVSGGPSDTQYF. As DNA, the CDR3 is TGCGCCAGCAGCTTGTCAGTTTCGGGGGGGCCGTCAGATACGCAGTATTTT. The J gene is TRBJ2-3, the V gene TRBV5-1; 8 positions match TRBD2. The germline V gene encodes CDR1 SGHRS and CDR2 YFSETQ. The CDR3 totals 17 residues. V was clipped by 1 base and J by 4 bases; unmatched bases: 11.

Only a few counts were recorded for this clonotype. The V and J genes are TRBV5-1 and TRBJ2-5; possibly TRBD1 for D (5 bases). The V gene's germline CDR1 is SGHRS and CDR2 YFSETQ. V was clipped by 4 bases and J by 0 bases, with 10 bases between them. The CDR3 contains 14 residues. The CDR3 DNA reads TGCGCCAGCAGCATATCAGGGTACCAAGAGACCCAGTACTTC. It specifies CASSISGYQETQYF.

V gene TRBV18 combines with J gene TRBJ2-7; possibly TRBD1 for D (6 bases). Trimming removed 5 bases at V and 6 bases at J, with 17 bases between. The CDR3 is 14 amino acids. Germline V lookup: CDR1 KGHSH, CDR2 LQKENI. The CDR3 region is CASSEQGPSGEQYF. The DNA for the CDR3 is TGTGCCAGCTCAGAACAGGGACCATCGGGCGAGCAGTACTTC.

This clonotype appeared a few times. The rearrangement uses TRBV7-2 and TRBJ2-3; D is possibly TRBD1 or TRBD2 (5 bases each). The germline CDR1 and CDR2 sequences are SGHTA and FQGNSA. CDR3 length: 14 amino acids. V was cut by 8 bases and J by 5 bases, with 17 bases left in between. DNA of the CDR3: TGTGCCAGCCGCTGGGGGTTGGCAGGAGATACGCAGTATTTT. It translates to CASRWGLAGDTQYF.

The chain joins TRBV18 to TRBJ2-1; TRBD1 might be the D (5 bases). The germline V gene has CDR1 KGHSH and CDR2 LQKENI. The CDR3 runs 15 residues. Trimming removed 5 bases at V and 6 bases at J, with 17 bases between. This chain's CDR3 is CASSTSRVDRNEQFF. CDR3 nucleotides: TGTGCCAGCTCAACTTCCAGGGTGGACCGCAATGAGCAGTTCTTC.